This T cell receptor (beta chain) was recorded in a study of shared clonotypes between healthy human individuals. Whole-study context: Serving as donors were a couple of women and three men, whose ages spanned 18 to 49. Findings and limits, study-wide: Shared across four donors were around 4.7% of the naive CD4 clonotypes.

CD45RO-negative, CCR7-selected cells formed the naive CD8 fraction, which excluded terminally differentiated effector memory CD45RA+ cells. Donation came from healthy HIV-negative adults that had no recent acute infections or vaccinations. This clone appeared a single time. Its antigen is unidentified. Profiling relied on immunoSEQ multiplex PCR, and the TCRdb table lists in-frame clones only, not all of them. The sample carries some 2 million clones, about 95% recorded once. This CDR3 spans 17 amino acids. Trimming removed 0 bases from V and 2 bases from J, with 13 bases in between. Germline values: CDR1 MGHRA, CDR2 YSYEKL.

The chain has TRBV4-1 and TRBJ2-2, with D tentatively TRBD1 (6 bases). The receptor's source is a man aged 18-30 years in good health. Sequencing used naive CD8+ T cells sorted from blood. This CDR3 is CASSQDGRGDNTGELFF. In DNA form, the CDR3 reads TGCGCCAGCAGCCAAGATGGCAGGGGCGATAACACCGGGGAGCTGTTTTTT.